What follows are 15 T cell receptor beta chains derived from one specimen sequenced in a study of blood T cell repertoires in COVID-19. The repertoire was sequenced with immunoSEQ multiplex PCR; TCRdb's copy has only in-frame clones and lacks some. The data contain some 150,000 clones, 70% to 85% of them singletons. Sample: peripheral blood. Every receptor here comes from a man aged 60-69 years with COVID-19, enrolled during active disease.

The chain is built from TRBV20-1 and TRBJ2-1; 7 bases line up with TRBD1. Germline values: CDR1 DFQATT, CDR2 SNEGSKA (reference sequence). The V gene end was trimmed by 3 bases and the J gene end by 4 bases; junction bases not matched to a gene: 6. There are 14 residues in the CDR3. CDR3: CSASLQGPYNEQFF. The CDR3 DNA is TGCAGTGCTAGTTTACAGGGGCCGTACAATGAGCAGTTCTTC.

In its sample, this clone was seen once. The chain employs TRBV23-1 and TRBJ2-6, with D maybe TRBD1 (5 bases). TRBV23-1 carries the ORF label, with uncertain function. The CDR3 totals 19 residues. V lost 0 bases and J lost 0, with 15 bases in between. CDR3 nucleotides: TGCGCCAGCAGTCAATCGAAATACAGGCCTAGCTCTGGGGCCAACGTCCTGACTTTC. Its protein product is CASSQSKYRPSSGANVLTF.

This clone occurred once. The rearrangement links TRBV7-9 to TRBJ2-5, with TRBD2 identical over 15 bases. J was trimmed by 4 bases and V by 4 bases; bases with no gene match: 10. Germline CDR1 is SEHNR and CDR2 is FQNEAQ (reference sequence). The length of the CDR3 is 18 residues. The CDR3 loop is CASSSGLAGGQGGETQYF. DNA for the CDR3: TGTGCCAGCAGCTCTGGACTAGCGGGGGGGCAAGGAGGAGAGACCCAGTACTTC. The full variable domain, completed using reference TRBV7-9 and TRBJ2-5, is DTGVSQNPRHKITKRGQNVTFRCDPISEHNRLYWYRQTLGQGPEFLTYFQNEAQLEKSRLLSDRFSAERPKGSFSTLEIQRTEQGDSAMYLCASSSGLAGGQGGETQYFGPGTRLLVL.

This chain connects TRBV7-8 to TRBJ1-1; 9 nucleotides match TRBD1. V was clipped by 0 bases and J by 6 bases; unmatched bases: 8. CDR3 size: 16 residues. Germline values: CDR1 SGHVS, CDR2 FQNEAQ. CDR3 sequence reads: CASSLALTGGRAEAFF. In DNA form, the CDR3 reads TGTGCCAGCAGCTTAGCGCTGACAGGGGGGAGAGCTGAAGCTTTCTTT.

The rearrangement links TRBV12-3 or TRBV12-4 to TRBJ2-7, with no clear D. The CDR3 runs to 11 residues. Trimming pared 4 bases from V and 3 bases from J, leaving 4 bases between. CDR3 amino acids: CASSSHYEQYF. In DNA form, the CDR3 reads TGTGCCAGCAGTTCACACTACGAGCAGTACTTC.

V gene TRBV19 combines with J gene TRBJ2-7; weak D call: TRBD1 (7 bases). V lost 2 bases, J lost 0 bases, and 8 bases lay in between. Per germline, CDR1 LNHDA and CDR2 SQIVND (reference sequence). There are 14 residues in the CDR3. CDR3 region: CASSIQGGSYEQYF. CDR3 DNA: TGTGCCAGTAGTATACAGGGGGGCTCCTACGAGCAGTACTTC.

This clone showed up just a few times. This chain links TRBV2 with TRBJ2-2, with D maybe TRBD2 (7 bases). V lost 6 bases to trimming and J lost 5 bases, with 13 bases between them. Germline assignment: CDR1 SNHLY and CDR2 FYNNEI. The CDR3 contains 14 residues. CDR3 nucleotides: TGTGCCAGCAGAGGGGGGGTAGAAACCGGGGAGCTGTTTTTT. It encodes CASRGGVETGELFF.

The chain joins TRBV19 to TRBJ2-1, with TRBD2 matching over 7 bases. This CDR3 is 15 amino acids long. The trim removed 6 bases at V and 2 bases at J, leaving 7 bases unmatched. Germline values: CDR1 LNHDA, CDR2 SQIVND (reference sequence). The CDR3 spells CASSNPGLTYNEQFF. The CDR3 DNA reads as TGTGCCAGTAGCAATCCGGGACTAACCTACAATGAGCAGTTCTTC.

This chain joins TRBV19 and TRBJ1-1; 8 positions agree with TRBD1. The length of the CDR3 is 14 residues. The trim removed 10 bases at V and 3 bases at J, leaving 10 bases unmatched. Germline-derived CDR1 and CDR2 are LNHDA and SQIVND (reference sequence). CDR3 bases: TGTGCCACCACCCAGGACAGGGTGGACACTGAAGCTTTCTTT. It encodes CATTQDRVDTEAFF.

The rearrangement links TRBV12-3 or TRBV12-4 to TRBJ2-3; tentatively, D is TRBD1 (6 bases). The CDR3 runs to 12 residues. V lost 2 bases and J 8 bases, leaving 8 bases between the germline ends. CDR3 DNA: TGTGCCAGCAGTTTATCCAGGGGTACGCAGTATTTT. Translation gives CASSLSRGTQYF.

The J gene is TRBJ1-2, the V gene TRBV7-9; unclear D gene. There are 14 residues in the CDR3. Germline CDR1 is SEHNR and CDR2 is FQNEAQ (reference sequence). Trimming pared 1 base from V and 4 bases from J, leaving 10 bases between. The CDR3 region is CASSLEGDPYGYTF. CDR3 in DNA: TGTGCCAGCAGCTTAGAGGGAGATCCCTATGGCTACACCTTC.

This chain joins TRBV10-3 and TRBJ2-7; 9 bases match TRBD2. The CDR3 is made up of 17 amino acids. CDR1 and CDR2 from the germline V gene are ENHRY and SYGVKD. J lost 1 base, V lost 4 bases, and 11 bases had no gene match. For the CDR3, the DNA is TGTGCCATCAGTGTTCCGGCTAGCGGGAAGGTATCCTACGAGCAGTACTTC. This sequence encodes CAISVPASGKVSYEQYF.

The gene calls are TRBV19 and TRBJ1-3; D may be TRBD1 (5 bases). Germline V gene sequence: CDR1 LNHDA, CDR2 SQIVND (reference sequence). This CDR3 is built from 15 residues. Deletions cut 9 bases from V and 2 bases from J, with 17 bases between. The DNA for the CDR3 is TGTGCCAGCCGAATATCACAGGCGACTGGAAACACCATATATTTT. It translates to CASRISQATGNTIYF.

V is TRBV11-2 and J is TRBJ2-7; 7 bases fit TRBD2. After removal of 0 bases from V and 3 bases from J, the junction contained 8 bases not matched to a gene. CDR3 size: 16 residues. Germline CDR1 is SGHAT and CDR2 is FQNNGV. As DNA, the CDR3 is TGTGCCAGCAGCTTAGATCTGCTGCGGGGGTACTACGAGCAGTACTTC. Translated: CASSLDLLRGYYEQYF.

This rearrangement joins TRBV23-1 to TRBJ1-5; D is unclear. TRBV23-1 is known as an ORF, though its function is uncertain. The V gene lost 4 bases and the J gene lost 0 bases, with 7 bases spanning the gap. The CDR3 spans 14 residues. In nucleotides, the CDR3 is TGCGCCAGCAGTCGTCGGGATAGCAATCAGCCCCAGCATTTT. It codes for CASSRRDSNQPQHF.